The T cell receptor beta chain described here comes from a study of blood T cell repertoires in COVID-19. Self-reported history from a screening survey and questionnaire set each donor's cohort. Germline V CDR1 and CDR2: SGHDN, FVKESK. The CDR3 has 14 amino acids. Between the trimmed V and J ends, which lost 0 bases and 0 bases, there was a span of 6 bases. Measured with immunoSEQ multiplex PCR; TCRdb has only the in-frame clones, and not every one. The sample records 240,000 or so clones, 75% to 90% being singletons. This clone was counted only a few times. Sequencing was done on a sample of PBMCs or T cells enriched from blood (not recorded which). The TCR originated in a middle-aged man who had recovered from COVID-19. V is TRBV14 and J is TRBJ2-7; D gene unclear. In DNA form, the CDR3 reads TGTGCCAGCAGCCAAGACAGATACTCCTACGAGCAGTACTTC. Translation: CASSQDRYSYEQYF.